This T cell receptor (beta chain) was sequenced for a study of PD-1 blockade in classical Hodgkin lymphoma. General observations from the study: CD4+ TCR diversity rose significantly by C4D1, and CD8+ TCR diversity did not. It was among complete responders that baseline diversity resembled that of newly diagnosed patients.

The assay was immunoSEQ multiplex PCR, and TCRdb's table has in-frame clones only and misses some. The sample consists of about 28,000 clones, around 77% of them appearing once. This clone has only a few counts. Its antigen is not identified. This sample's time point: cycle 4 day 1 (C4D1), after around six weeks of nivolumab. Each patient's relapse followed autologous stem cell transplantation, and brentuximab vedotin exposure varied. This sample comprised peripheral blood mononuclear cells (PBMCs), obtained before the fourth cycle of nivolumab. The TCR originated in a human donor with classical Hodgkin lymphoma.

The CDR3 DNA sequence: TGTGCCAGTAGTCGTACAGGGAATACGCAGTATTTT. It codes for CASSRTGNTQYF. This chain joins TRBV19 and TRBJ2-3; D may be TRBD1 (6 bases). Germline V gives CDR1 LNHDA, CDR2 SQIVND (reference sequence). This CDR3 contains 12 residues. V shed 5 bases and J shed 7 bases, with 10 bases lying between them.